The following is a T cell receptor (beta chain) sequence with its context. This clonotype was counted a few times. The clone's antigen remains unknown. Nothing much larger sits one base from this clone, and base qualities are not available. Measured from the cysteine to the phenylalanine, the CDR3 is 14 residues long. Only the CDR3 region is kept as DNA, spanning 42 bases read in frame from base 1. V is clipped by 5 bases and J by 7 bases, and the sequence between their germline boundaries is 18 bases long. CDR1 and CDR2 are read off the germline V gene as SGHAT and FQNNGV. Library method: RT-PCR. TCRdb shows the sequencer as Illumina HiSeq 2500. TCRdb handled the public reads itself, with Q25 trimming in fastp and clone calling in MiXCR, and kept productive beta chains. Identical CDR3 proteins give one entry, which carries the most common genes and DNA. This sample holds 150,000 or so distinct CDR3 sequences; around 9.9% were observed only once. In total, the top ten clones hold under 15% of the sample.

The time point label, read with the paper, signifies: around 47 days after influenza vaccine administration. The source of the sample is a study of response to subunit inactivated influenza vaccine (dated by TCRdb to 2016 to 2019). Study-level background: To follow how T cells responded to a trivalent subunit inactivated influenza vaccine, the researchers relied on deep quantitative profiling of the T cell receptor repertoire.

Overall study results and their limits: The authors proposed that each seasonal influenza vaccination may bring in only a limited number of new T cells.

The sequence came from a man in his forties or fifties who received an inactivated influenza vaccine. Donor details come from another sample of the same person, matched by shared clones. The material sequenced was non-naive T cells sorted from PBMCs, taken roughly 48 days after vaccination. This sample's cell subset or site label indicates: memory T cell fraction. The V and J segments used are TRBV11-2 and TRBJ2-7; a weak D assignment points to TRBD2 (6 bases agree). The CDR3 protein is CASSITGTHGEQYF. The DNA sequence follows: TGTGCCAGCAGCATCACCGGGACTCATGGGGAGCAGTACTTC.